This TCR beta chain comes out of a study of shared clonotypes between healthy human individuals. CDR3 length: 14 residues. Trimming stripped 2 bases from V and 3 bases from J, with 10 bases between. In germline, CDR1 is GTSNPN, CDR2 SVGIG (reference sequence). Produced via immunoSEQ multiplex PCR; TCRdb's table is partial and in-frame only. The sample has roughly 2,000,000 clones, around 96% seen once. It was CD45RO-negative cells, positively selected for CCR7, that made up naive CD8 cells, with terminally differentiated effector memory CD45RA+ cells excluded. This sequence was found in a young man in good health. The chain has TRBV30 and TRBJ1-4; no clear D. The sequenced material came from naive CD8+ T cells sorted from blood. The CDR3 loop reads CAWSFGVANEKLFF. The CDR3 coding sequence is TGTGCCTGGAGTTTCGGGGTAGCTAATGAAAAACTGTTTTTT.